This T cell receptor (beta chain) is drawn from a study of immune evolution from preneoplasia to lung adenocarcinoma. The CDR3 is made up of 13 amino acids. Germline values: CDR1 SQVTM, CDR2 ANQGSEA. V lost 1 base to trimming and J lost 4 bases, with 10 bases between them. This clone was picked up a small number of times. Sequencing used immunoSEQ multiplex PCR; TCRdb keeps in-frame clones, though not all of them. The sample has 10,000 or so clones, roughly three quarters seen once. The gene calls are TRBV29-1 and TRBJ1-1; a possible D gene is TRBD1 (5 bases). The material sequenced was FFPE minimally invasive lung adenocarcinoma tissue. The sequence came from a donor at least 70 years old with lung adenocarcinoma. CDR3 DNA sequence: TGCAGCGTTGAAGCGCGGGGGGGCACTGAAGCTTTCTTT. It encodes CSVEARGGTEAFF.